What follows is one T cell receptor (beta chain) and its context. This sample was taken from a study of identical twins. TCRdb called the 5' RACE reads again in MiXCR, with one record for every CDR3 protein. The sample comprises around 280,000 distinct CDR3 sequences, approximately 8% of which are singletons, and 2% to 2.5% rests with the top ten. The CDR3 extends over 18 amino acids. Germline CDR1 reads MGHDK; CDR2 reads SYGVNS. With V trimmed by 7 bases and J by 1 base, 10 bases remained unmatched. These data are also associated with another study on yellow fever vaccine responses in identical twins.

The V and J genes are TRBV25-1 and TRBJ2-6; the match to TRBD1 covers 10 bases. The TCR sequence derives from a woman between 18 and 30 years old in good health. Sequenced material: memory (CD45RO+) T cells sorted from blood. The CDR3 nucleotides are TGTGCCAGCACCCCCCGGGGACAGGGGACTTCTGGGGCCAACGTCCTGACTTTC. Protein product: CASTPRGQGTSGANVLTF.